This entry describes one TCR beta chain. Its matching antigen is unknown. The data were taken from a study of T cell clones after liver transplantation. General study points: Donor-reactive sequences fell more than third party-reactive ones, suggesting partial deletion.

Here immunoSEQ multiplex PCR was the method, and the copy in TCRdb shows in-frame clones only, minus some. The repertoire has about 75,000 clones, around 84% of them found once; the top ten carry around 2%. The V gene's germline CDR1 is LNHNV and CDR2 YYDKDF (reference sequence). CDR3 length equals 12 residues. Trimming left V 7 bases short and J 2 bases short, with 7 bases between. This material consisted of CD4+ T cells from blood, taken roughly 50 months after liver transplant. The sequence was collected from a human patient who received a liver transplant. The graft donor may have given rise to some T cells. The chain carries TRBV15 and TRBJ2-3, with D perhaps matching TRBD1 (5 bases). The CDR3 region is CATKGVTDTQYF. CDR3 sequence (DNA): TGTGCCACCAAAGGGGTCACAGATACGCAGTATTTT.